A single sample gave rise to the 9 T cell receptor beta chains below, sequenced in a study. TCRdb called the 5' RACE reads again in MiXCR, with one record for every CDR3 protein. Here the sample spans 5,300 or so distinct CDR3 sequences, 36% being singletons. The sequencing input was memory CD4+ T cells sorted from blood. This sample's subset: memory CD4+ T cells, CD4+CD45RO+CD25-. The receptors shown here come from a female donor with breast cancer.

Remarks on this clonotype: One end of the junction varies from germline; a read error may be responsible. The CDR3 DNA reads TGCGCTAGCAGAATCGGTGACGGATCTGGAAACACCATATATTTT. Translating it yields CASRIGDGSGNTIYF. The chain employs TRBV5-1 and TRBJ1-3, with D hard to call. The V gene's germline CDR1 is SGHRS and CDR2 YFSETQ. The CDR3 covers 15 residues.

V usage is TRBV30 and J usage is TRBJ1-2; 9 nucleotides line up with TRBD1. The ends lost 7 bases at V and 3 bases at J; junction bases unmatched: 6. The CDR3 consists of 13 residues. Germline lookup yields CDR1 GTSNPN and CDR2 SVGIG (reference sequence). As DNA, the CDR3 is TGTGCCTTGAAGACAGGGGGAGACTATGGCTACACCTTC. Its translation: CALKTGGDYGYTF. Full variable domain (outside the CDR3, taken from reference TRBV30 and TRBJ1-2): SQTIHQWPATLVQPVGSPLSLECTVEGTSNPNLYWYRQAAGRGLQLLFYSVGIGQISSEVPQNLSASRPQDRQFILSSKKLLLSDSGFYLCALKTGGDYGYTFGSGTRLTVV.

This clonotype was found once. This may be a read error, as it is one base from a much larger clone. The chain recombines TRBV20-1 with TRBJ2-5; TRBD1 matches at 7 bases. With 4 bases clipped from V and 3 bases from J, the junction kept 8 bases outside the gene matches. Germline V gene sequence: CDR1 DFQATT, CDR2 SNEGSKA (reference sequence). The length of the CDR3 is 14 residues. Here the CDR3 DNA reads TGCAGTGCTACCCCCGGGACAGCAAAAGAGACCCAGTACTTC. This sequence encodes CSATPGTAKETQYF.

Concerning this clonotype itself: One end of the junction is discordant with germline, which a read error may explain. This chain connects TRBV2 to TRBJ1-2; D remains ambiguous. This CDR3 has 12 residues. Germline V CDR1 and CDR2: SNHLY, FYNNEI. DNA of the CDR3: TGTACCAGCAGAGGCGGGAACTATGGCTACACCTTC. Translation gives CTSRGGNYGYTF.

This clonotype was detected many times. This chain connects TRBV5-4 to TRBJ2-7; a possible D gene is TRBD2 (6 bases). Germline CDR1 is SGHNT and CDR2 is YYREEE (reference sequence). V gave up 2 bases and J gave up 3 bases, with 15 bases separating them. The length of the CDR3 is 15 residues. CDR3 bases: TGTGCCAGCAGCTTCCGGGACTTAGACGACTACGAGCAGTACTTC. Protein: CASSFRDLDDYEQYF.

The rearrangement links TRBV7-3 to TRBJ1-1; weak D call: TRBD1 (6 bases). Deletions cut 6 bases from V and 6 bases from J, with 14 bases between. The CDR3 sequence is 13 residues long. Germline V gives CDR1 SGHTA, CDR2 FQGTGA. The CDR3 nucleotides are TGTGCCAGCAGTCGATACAGGGATGCTGAAGCTTTCTTT. Its protein is CASSRYRDAEAFF.

There are many counts of this clonotype. This chain connects TRBV7-6 to TRBJ2-5; tentatively, D is TRBD2 (8 bases). The length of the CDR3 is 16 residues. Germline V lookup: CDR1 SGHVS, CDR2 FNYEAQ. V gave up 5 bases and J gave up 7 bases, with 23 bases separating them. DNA of the CDR3: TGTGCCAGCAGCAAGGGAGCGGGAGAGCCAGGGGGGACCCAGTACTTC. Amino acid sequence: CASSKGAGEPGGTQYF.

This clonotype has just a few counts. The CDR3 sequence: CASSFRHSWRSSYEQYF. The CDR3 nucleotides are TGTGCCAGCAGTTTTCGCCACTCCTGGCGCAGCTCCTACGAGCAGTACTTC. The chain couples TRBV27 to TRBJ2-7; D gene ambiguous. Germline loops: CDR1 MNHEY, CDR2 SMNVEV (reference sequence). This CDR3 region has 17 residues. V was pared by 3 bases and J by 0 bases, with 18 bases between.

This clonotype is deemed medium-sized. One end of the junction varies from germline; a read error may be responsible. In DNA form, the CDR3 reads TGTGCCAGCAGCTTAGATGGCGGGGTAAGCTCCTACAATGGGCAGTTCTTC. The encoded protein is CASSLDGGVSSYNGQFF. The J gene is TRBJ2-1, the V gene TRBV11-3; a weak D match, TRBD2 (6 bases). This CDR3 spans 17 amino acids. Germline V gene data show CDR1 as SGHNT and CDR2 as YENEEA.